The source of this T cell receptor beta chain is a study of PD-L1 blockade in urothelial cancer. Germline V lookup: CDR1 MNHEY, CDR2 SMNVEV (reference sequence). The CDR3 contains 12 residues. V dropped 4 bases and J dropped 8 bases, with 12 bases sitting between them. Clones were read by immunoSEQ multiplex PCR, and TCRdb kept only the in-frame ones, dropping some. The sample includes under 45,000 clones, 82% seen only once; the top ten take about 17%. This receptor was taken from a man aged 55 to 70 with urothelial cancer. The chain combines TRBV27 with TRBJ2-7; D is unresolved. The sequencing used PBMCs, collected around atezolizumab (anti-PD-L1) treatment. The CDR3 protein is CASSSTERQQYF. For the CDR3, the DNA is TGTGCCAGCAGTTCTACAGAAAGACAGCAGTACTTC.